What follows are 25 T cell receptor beta chains derived from one specimen sequenced in a study of control samples from healthy donors and cancer patients. Assay: immunoSEQ multiplex PCR; the TCRdb copy retains only in-frame clones and omits some. The sample has 95,000 to 150,000 clones; roughly 87% are singletons. The sequenced sample consisted of blood. These receptors came from a man younger than 35 in good health.

This chain links TRBV7-3 with TRBJ2-1, with D maybe TRBD2 (5 bases). Per the germline V gene, CDR1 is SGHTA and CDR2 is FQGTGA. V lost 5 bases and J 5 bases, leaving 16 bases between the germline ends. This CDR3 is 15 amino acids long. The CDR3 nucleotides are TGTGCCAGCAGCCATCCAGCGGTCTTGCACAATGAGCAGTTCTTC. Translated: CASSHPAVLHNEQFF.

This chain joins TRBV7-9 and TRBJ2-3, with 12 nucleotides matching TRBD2. Germline trimming cut 5 bases from V and 5 bases from J; bases unmatched to any gene: 8. Germline V CDR1 and CDR2: SEHNR, FQNEAQ (reference sequence). The CDR3 is 16 residues long. CDR3 loop: CASSTRVLAGGDTQYF. Written as DNA, the CDR3 is TGTGCCAGCAGCACCCGAGTACTAGCGGGAGGAGATACGCAGTATTTT.

The chain carries TRBV27 and TRBJ2-3; 10 positions agree with TRBD2. The V segment lost 8 bases and the J segment 8 bases; nucleotides outside the gene matches: 7. The CDR3 loop spans 13 amino acids. Per germline, CDR1 MNHEY and CDR2 SMNVEV (reference sequence). CDR3 protein: CASGLAAFRTQYF. DNA for the CDR3: TGTGCCAGCGGACTAGCGGCTTTCCGTACGCAGTATTTT.

The V call is TRBV9, the J call TRBJ2-7; either TRBD1 or TRBD2 may fit D (5 bases each). V lost 6 bases to trimming and J lost 6 bases, with 22 bases between them. CDR3 length equals 15 residues. Germline assignment: CDR1 SGDLS and CDR2 YYNGEE. Written as DNA, the CDR3 is TGTGCCAGCAACACTATAGGGACCGCACCCCGCGAGCAGTACTTC. This translates into CASNTIGTAPREQYF.

This chain joins TRBV5-1 and TRBJ2-2; no definite D call. V was trimmed by 6 bases and J by 1 base, leaving 4 bases between them. CDR1 and CDR2 (germline): SGHRS, YFSETQ. The CDR3 loop spans 12 amino acids. The CDR3 nucleotides are TGCGCCAGCATGAGGAACACCGGGGAGCTGTTTTTT. It translates to CASMRNTGELFF. Looking up the rest from reference TRBV5-1 and TRBJ2-2 gives the full variable domain: KAGVTQTPRYLIKTRGQQVTLSCSPISGHRSVSWYQQTPGQGLQFLFEYFSETQRNKGNFPGRFSGRQFSNSRSEMNVSTLELGDSALYLCASMRNTGELFFGEGSRLTVL.

This chain uses TRBV6-5 with TRBJ2-1, with TRBD1 identical over 9 bases. V was clipped by 8 bases and J by 3 bases; unmatched bases: 5. Germline assignment: CDR1 MNHEY and CDR2 SVGAGI. The CDR3 extends over 14 amino acids. The CDR3 is CASSGTGNYNEQFF. As DNA, the CDR3 is TGTGCCAGCTCCGGGACAGGGAACTACAATGAGCAGTTCTTC.

This clone was observed a handful of times. V usage is TRBV21-1 and J usage is TRBJ1-6. TRBV21-1 is reported as a pseudogene. The CDR3 is made up of 18 amino acids. CDR3 in amino acids: CASSKAREGTRYNSPLHF. CDR3 in DNA: TGTGCCAGCAGCAAAGCGCGGGAAGGGACCCGATATAATTCACCCCTCCACTTT.

This clone appeared a single time. At one of its ends the junction is not consistent with the germline gene, which may arise from a read error. The CDR3 protein is CASTLQGVDGELFF. CDR3 in DNA: TGTGCTAGCACCTTACAGGGGGTTGACGGGGAGCTGTTTTTT. V and J are TRBV7-7 and TRBJ2-2; 8 positions match TRBD1. This CDR3 has 14 amino acids. Per the germline V gene, CDR1 is SSHAT and CDR2 is FNYEAQ (reference sequence).

This clone is a singleton in its sample. The rearrangement joins TRBV15 to TRBJ2-7; 10 bases match TRBD1. The CDR3 runs 20 residues. Trimming cost V 6 bases and J 4 bases; bases outside gene matches: 24. Germline V gene sequence: CDR1 LNHNV, CDR2 YYDKDF (reference sequence). The CDR3, as DNA: TGTGCCACCAGTGCAAGCCAGACGGGACAGGGGTCGAGTACGGTGTACGAGCAGTACTTC. It translates to CATSASQTGQGSSTVYEQYF.

This clone was detected only once. The chain carries TRBV19 and TRBJ1-5; D is unresolved. From germline, CDR1 is LNHDA and CDR2 SQIVND (reference sequence). This CDR3 is 15 amino acids long. Trimming took off 1 base at V and 1 base at J, with 8 bases between the two ends. The CDR3 DNA reads as TGTGCCAGTAGTATAGTCACTCTGAGCAATCAGCCCCAGCATTTT. Protein sequence: CASSIVTLSNQPQHF. The full variable domain, its missing parts supplied by reference TRBV19 and TRBJ1-5, is DGGITQSPKYLFRKEGQNVTLSCEQNLNHDAMYWYRQDPGQGLRLIYYSQIVNDFQKGDIAEGYSVSREKKESFPLTVTSAQKNPTAFYLCASSIVTLSNQPQHFGDGTRLSIL.

The chain recombines TRBV10-1 with TRBJ2-2, with a possible D match to TRBD2 (6 bases). The CDR3 is 18 residues long. Trimming stripped 0 bases from V and 0 bases from J, with 14 bases between. Germline CDR1 reads WNHNN; CDR2 reads SYGVQD (reference sequence). CDR3: CASSESIFRGTNTGELFF. For the CDR3, the DNA is TGCGCCAGCAGTGAGTCAATCTTCCGGGGGACGAACACCGGGGAGCTGTTTTTT.

The rearrangement uses TRBV4-1 and TRBJ2-1, with D unresolved. V gave up 4 bases and J gave up 6 bases, with 7 bases separating them. There are 12 residues in the CDR3. Germline CDR1 is MGHRA and CDR2 is YSYEKL. The CDR3 loop reads CASSLRGNEQFF. CDR3 sequence (DNA): TGCGCCAGCAGCCTGCGAGGCAATGAGCAGTTCTTC.

V and J are TRBV7-6 and TRBJ2-7; no clear D. Trimming removed 5 bases at V and 8 bases at J, with 19 bases between. Per germline, CDR1 SGHVS and CDR2 FNYEAQ. The CDR3 has 14 amino acids. The CDR3 here is CASSPSVGLRKQYF. CDR3 coding DNA: TGTGCCAGCAGCCCTTCGGTGGGCCTTCGCAAGCAGTACTTC.

This chain connects TRBV12-3 or TRBV12-4 to TRBJ1-5, with a possible D match to TRBD1 (5 bases). V was cut by 6 bases and J by 3 bases, with 9 bases left in between. This CDR3 has 13 residues. Written as DNA, the CDR3 is TGTGCCAGCAGCGACAGATACAATCAGCCCCAGCATTTT. The encoded protein is CASSDRYNQPQHF.

This chain connects TRBV20-1 to TRBJ2-1; tentatively, D is TRBD1 (6 bases). The CDR3 consists of 11 residues. Germline-derived CDR1 and CDR2 are DFQATT and SNEGSKA (reference sequence). CDR3 protein: CRVEGGNEQFF. CDR3 in DNA: TGCAGGGTGGAAGGGGGCAATGAGCAGTTCTTC.

The CDR3 is CASSLGGQGGTEAFF. DNA for the CDR3: TGTGCCAGCAGCTTAGGCGGACAGGGGGGGACTGAAGCTTTCTTT. This chain links TRBV13 with TRBJ1-1; 10 nucleotides agree with TRBD1. The trim removed 0 bases at V and 5 bases at J, leaving 3 bases unmatched. Looked up from germline, CDR1 is PRHDT and CDR2 is FYEKMQ (reference sequence). The CDR3 runs to 15 residues. Using reference TRBV13 and TRBJ1-1 for the parts outside the CDR3, the full variable domain is AAGVIQSPRHLIKEKRETATLKCYPIPRHDTVYWYQQGPGQDPQFLISFYEKMQSDKGSIPDRFSAQQFSDYHSELNMSSLELGDSALYFCASSLGGQGGTEAFFGQGTRLTVV.

This clone has just one count. The V gene is TRBV18, the J gene TRBJ1-1; D gene unclear. Germline V gene data show CDR1 as KGHSH and CDR2 as LQKENI. CDR3 length equals 15 residues. The ends were cut back, 3 bases at V and 0 bases at J, with 11 bases in the middle. The CDR3 region has the DNA TGTGCCAGCTCACCTGGTGCCGCCCTGAACACTGAAGCTTTCTTT. Amino acids: CASSPGAALNTEAFF.

Comment on this clone: One end of the junction is discordant with germline, which a read error may explain. The CDR3 region is CASSPGGLFF. The CDR3, as DNA: TGTGCCAGCAGCCCCGGGGGGCTGTTTTTT. The gene calls are TRBV11-2 and TRBJ2-2; the D gene is possibly TRBD2 (6 bases). Germline loops: CDR1 SGHAT, CDR2 FQNNGV. The CDR3 has 10 residues.

This chain uses TRBV2 with TRBJ1-2; possible D gene TRBD1, 5 bases. The V gene's germline CDR1 is SNHLY and CDR2 FYNNEI. The CDR3 is made up of 11 amino acids. Deletions cut 4 bases from V and 10 bases from J, with 10 bases between. The CDR3 DNA follows: TGTGCCAGCAGTGTTAGTGGGGCCTACACCTTC. Protein: CASSVSGAYTF. Complete variable domain (other parts from reference TRBV2 and TRBJ1-2): EPEVTQTPSHQVTQMGQEVILRCVPISNHLYFYWYRQILGQKVEFLVSFYNNEISEKSEIFDDQFSVERPDGSNFTLKIRSTKLEDSAMYFCASSVSGAYTFGSGTRLTVV.

The sample holds one count of this clone. The CDR3 coding sequence is TGTGCCAGCAGCCACGAGGGGTCCCAGCCCCAGCATTTT. Amino acid sequence: CASSHEGSQPQHF. The chain recombines TRBV3-1 (or the pseudogene TRBV3-2) with TRBJ1-5; D is possibly TRBD1 (5 bases). V was cut by 3 bases and J by 7 bases, with 10 bases left in between. Per the germline V gene, CDR1 is LGHDT and CDR2 is YNNKEL (reference sequence). This CDR3 region has 13 residues.

The table lists this clone with a count of one. The rearrangement uses TRBV13 and TRBJ1-1; maybe TRBD1 (5 bases). Germline CDR1 PRHDT, CDR2 FYEKMQ (reference sequence). The length of the CDR3 is 14 residues. With 4 bases removed from V and 5 bases from J, the gap between germline ends came to 14 bases. The CDR3 DNA is TGTGCCAGCAGCTACCCGGGGCAATCAACTGAAGCTTTCTTT. Protein: CASSYPGQSTEAFF.

About this clone: A read error may account for a junction end that differs from germline. The chain carries TRBV7-7 and TRBJ2-2; no firm D call. The CDR3 extends over 15 amino acids. The germline CDR1 and CDR2 sequences are SSHAT and FNYEAQ (reference sequence). The CDR3 sequence: CASSLEVTNTGELFF. CDR3 coding DNA: TGTGCTAGCAGCTTAGAGGTCACGAACACCGGGGAGCTGTTTTTT.

The rearrangement joins TRBV6-5 to TRBJ2-3, with D perhaps matching TRBD2 (6 bases). Germline V CDR1 and CDR2: MNHEY, SVGAGI. The germline V and J ends were trimmed by 6 bases and 1 base, with 8 bases remaining between them. CDR3 size: 13 residues. The CDR3: CASRASGTDTQYF. CDR3 nucleotides: TGTGCCAGCAGGGCTAGCGGCACAGATACGCAGTATTTT.

V and J are TRBV25-1 and TRBJ2-3; TRBD2 matches at 9 bases. The V and J ends lost 3 bases and 2 bases, in that order; junction bases with no gene match: 9. Germline values: CDR1 MGHDK, CDR2 SYGVNS. The CDR3 spans 17 residues. The CDR3 region is CASSDMTSGRLTDTQYF. The CDR3 coding sequence is TGTGCCAGCAGTGATATGACTAGCGGCAGACTCACAGATACGCAGTATTTT. The full variable domain, completed using reference TRBV25-1 and TRBJ2-3, is EADIYQTPRYLVIGTGKKITLECSQTMGHDKMYWYQQDPGMELHLIHYSYGVNSTEKGDLSSESTVSRIRTEHFPLTLESARPSHTSQYLCASSDMTSGRLTDTQYFGPGTRLTVL.

The chain carries TRBV24-1 and TRBJ2-5; 7 bases are shared with TRBD1. The CDR3 extends over 16 amino acids. Germline CDR1 reads KGHDR; CDR2 reads SFDVKD. With 3 bases clipped from V and 1 base from J, the junction kept 7 bases outside the gene matches. The chain's CDR3 is CATSDPKRQGQETQYF. The CDR3 bases are TGTGCCACCAGTGATCCAAAAAGACAGGGCCAAGAGACCCAGTACTTC.